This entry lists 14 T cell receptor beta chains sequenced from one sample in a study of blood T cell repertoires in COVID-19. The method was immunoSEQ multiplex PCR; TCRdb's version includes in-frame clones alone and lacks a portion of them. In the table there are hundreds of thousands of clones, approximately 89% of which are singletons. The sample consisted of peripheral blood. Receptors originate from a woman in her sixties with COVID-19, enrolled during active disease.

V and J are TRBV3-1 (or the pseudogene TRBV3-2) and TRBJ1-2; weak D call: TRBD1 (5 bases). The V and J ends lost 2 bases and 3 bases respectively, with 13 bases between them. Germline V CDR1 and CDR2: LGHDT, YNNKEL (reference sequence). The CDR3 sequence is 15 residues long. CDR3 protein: CASSQSAGLYYGYTF. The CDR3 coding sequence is TGTGCCAGCAGCCAATCGGCAGGGCTTTACTATGGCTACACCTTC.

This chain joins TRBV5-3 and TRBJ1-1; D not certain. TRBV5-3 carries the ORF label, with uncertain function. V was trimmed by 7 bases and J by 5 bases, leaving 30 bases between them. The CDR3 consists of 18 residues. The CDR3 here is CARGSAGRRPLYQTEAFF. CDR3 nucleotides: TGTGCCAGAGGTTCGGCTGGGCGTCGGCCCCTTTATCAAACTGAAGCTTTCTTT.

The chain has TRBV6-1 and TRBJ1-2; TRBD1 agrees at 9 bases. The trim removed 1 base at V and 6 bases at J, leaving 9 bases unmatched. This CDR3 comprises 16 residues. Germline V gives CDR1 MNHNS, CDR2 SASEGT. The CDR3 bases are TGTGCCAGCAGTGAAGGGGACAGGGCCCCTAGGAATGGCTACACCTTC. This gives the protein CASSEGDRAPRNGYTF.

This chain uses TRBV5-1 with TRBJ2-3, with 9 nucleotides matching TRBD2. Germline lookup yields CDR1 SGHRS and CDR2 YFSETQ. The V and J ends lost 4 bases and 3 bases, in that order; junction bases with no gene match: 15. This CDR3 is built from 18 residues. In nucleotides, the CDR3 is TGCGCCAGCAGCCCCCTGGAGCGGCTAGCGGGGAGAACAGATACGCAGTATTTT. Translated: CASSPLERLAGRTDTQYF.

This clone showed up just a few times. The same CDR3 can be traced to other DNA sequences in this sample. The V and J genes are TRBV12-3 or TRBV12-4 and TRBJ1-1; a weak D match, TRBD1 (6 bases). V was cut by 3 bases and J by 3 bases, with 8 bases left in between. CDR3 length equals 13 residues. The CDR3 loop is CASSLYRDTEAFF. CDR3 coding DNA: TGTGCCAGCAGTTTGTACAGGGACACTGAAGCTTTCTTT.

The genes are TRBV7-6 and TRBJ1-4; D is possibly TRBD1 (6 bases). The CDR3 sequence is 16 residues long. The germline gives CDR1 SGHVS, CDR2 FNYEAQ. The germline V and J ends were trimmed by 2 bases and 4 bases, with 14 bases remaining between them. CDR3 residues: CASSLSPDRLNEKLFF. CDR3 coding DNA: TGTGCCAGCAGCTTAAGCCCGGACAGACTTAATGAAAAACTGTTTTTT.

The CDR3 DNA sequence: TGTGCCACCAGTAAATCCGGGACAGGACACTACGAGCAGTACTTC. This translates into CATSKSGTGHYEQYF. The rearrangement links TRBV24-1 to TRBJ2-7; 8 nucleotides agree with TRBD1. Germline-derived CDR1 and CDR2 are KGHDR and SFDVKD. V lost 6 bases, J lost 3 bases, and 9 bases stayed unmatched. This CDR3 spans 15 amino acids.

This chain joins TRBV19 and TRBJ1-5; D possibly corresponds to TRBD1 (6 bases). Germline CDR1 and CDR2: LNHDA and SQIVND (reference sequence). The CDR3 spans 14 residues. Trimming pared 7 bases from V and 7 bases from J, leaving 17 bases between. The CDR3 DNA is TGTGCCAGTACCCTAGGGGGTAGGGAACAGCCCCAGCATTTT. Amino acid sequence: CASTLGGREQPQHF.

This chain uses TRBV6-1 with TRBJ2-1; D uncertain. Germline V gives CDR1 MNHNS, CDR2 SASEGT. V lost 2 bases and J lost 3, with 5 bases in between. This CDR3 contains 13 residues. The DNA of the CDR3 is TGTGCCAGCAGTGAAAACTACTACAATGAGCAGTTCTTC. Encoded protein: CASSENYYNEQFF.

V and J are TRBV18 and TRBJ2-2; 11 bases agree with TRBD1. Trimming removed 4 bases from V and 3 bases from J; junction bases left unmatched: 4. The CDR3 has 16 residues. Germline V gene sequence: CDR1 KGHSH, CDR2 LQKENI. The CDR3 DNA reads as TGTGCCAGCTCACTCCGGACAGGGGGCGACACCGGGGAGCTGTTTTTT. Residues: CASSLRTGGDTGELFF.

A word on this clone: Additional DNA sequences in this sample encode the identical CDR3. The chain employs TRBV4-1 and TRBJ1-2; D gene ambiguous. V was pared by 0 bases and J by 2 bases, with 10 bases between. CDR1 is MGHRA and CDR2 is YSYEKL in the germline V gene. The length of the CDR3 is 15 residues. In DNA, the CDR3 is TGCGCCAGCAGCCAAGAAGGTGCCAGGAACTATGGCTACACCTTC. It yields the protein CASSQEGARNYGYTF.

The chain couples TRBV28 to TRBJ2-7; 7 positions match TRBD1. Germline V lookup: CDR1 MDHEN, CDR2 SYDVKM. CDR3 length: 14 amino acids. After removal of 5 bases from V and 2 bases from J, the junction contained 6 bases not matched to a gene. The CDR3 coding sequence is TGTGCCAGCAGTAAGACAGGGAAAGCCTACGAGCAGTACTTC. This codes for CASSKTGKAYEQYF.

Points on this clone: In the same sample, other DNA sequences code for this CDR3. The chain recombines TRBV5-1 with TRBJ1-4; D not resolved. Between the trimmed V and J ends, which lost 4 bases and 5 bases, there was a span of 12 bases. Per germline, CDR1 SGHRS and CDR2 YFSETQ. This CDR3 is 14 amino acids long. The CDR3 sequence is CASSLPGGNEKLFF. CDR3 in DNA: TGCGCCAGCAGCCTCCCGGGAGGGAATGAAAAACTGTTTTTT. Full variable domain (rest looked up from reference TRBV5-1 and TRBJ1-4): KAGVTQTPRYLIKTRGQQVTLSCSPISGHRSVSWYQQTPGQGLQFLFEYFSETQRNKGNFPGRFSGRQFSNSRSEMNVSTLELGDSALYLCASSLPGGNEKLFFGSGTQLSVL.

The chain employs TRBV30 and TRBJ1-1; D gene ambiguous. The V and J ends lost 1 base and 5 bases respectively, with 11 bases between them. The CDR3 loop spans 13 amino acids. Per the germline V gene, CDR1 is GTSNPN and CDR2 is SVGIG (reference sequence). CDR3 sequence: CAWSAYIRTEAFF. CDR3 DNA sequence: TGTGCCTGGAGTGCATACATCAGAACTGAAGCTTTCTTT. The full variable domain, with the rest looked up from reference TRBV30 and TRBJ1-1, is SQTIHQWPATLVQPVGSPLSLECTVEGTSNPNLYWYRQAAGRGLQLLFYSVGIGQISSEVPQNLSASRPQDRQFILSSKKLLLSDSGFYLCAWSAYIRTEAFFGQGTRLTVV.